A single sample gave rise to the 20 T cell receptor beta chains below, sequenced in a study of metastatic and nonmetastatic thyroid tumors. TCRdb reanalyzed the PCR reads with MiXCR. The sample has several thousand clones; under 30% are singletons. Patients were all untreated before their thyroid surgery. The sequencing sample was made of adjacent normal tissue. Every receptor here comes from a male donor with papillary thyroid cancer or a benign thyroid nodule (not recorded which). Some clones in this sample may be carry-over from other donors' samples.

At least ten counts were recorded for this clone. The chain recombines TRBV14 with TRBJ2-3, with a weak D call TRBD1 (6 bases). Trimming took off 2 bases at V and 4 bases at J, with 22 bases between the two ends. This CDR3 has 18 amino acids. Germline assignment: CDR1 SGHDN and CDR2 FVKESK. The CDR3 protein is CASSQYRQAYFGADTQYF. The CDR3 region has the DNA TGTGCCAGCAGCCAATATAGACAGGCCTATTTCGGGGCAGATACGCAGTATTTT.

This clone was counted between two and nine times. This chain links TRBV6-1 with TRBJ1-5; weak D call: TRBD1 (5 bases). With 7 bases removed from V and 3 bases from J, the gap between germline ends came to 10 bases. The V gene's germline CDR1 is MNHNS and CDR2 SASEGT. This CDR3 spans 13 amino acids. CDR3 protein: CASMGQVNQPQHF. DNA of the CDR3: TGTGCCAGCATGGGGCAGGTCAATCAGCCCCAGCATTTT.

At least ten counts were recorded for this clone. This sequence joins TRBV27 and TRBJ2-1; D is perhaps TRBD2 (5 bases). Germline CDR1 reads MNHEY; CDR2 reads SMNVEV (reference sequence). The V end was cut by 6 bases, the J end by 4 bases, with 19 bases between. This CDR3 has 16 residues. The CDR3 DNA reads TGTGCCAGCAGCCCTGCCGGGAACCCGGTTTACAATGAGCAGTTCTTC. It codes for CASSPAGNPVYNEQFF.

This clone counts as medium-sized. The chain uses TRBV12-3 or TRBV12-4 and TRBJ1-2; the D gene is possibly TRBD1 (5 bases). V gave up 0 bases and J gave up 0 bases, with 5 bases separating them. This CDR3 has 14 amino acids. Here the CDR3 DNA reads TGTGCCAGCAGTTTAGCGGGACCTAACTATGGCTACACCTTC. As protein: CASSLAGPNYGYTF.

This clone was detected many times. This chain links TRBV15 with TRBJ1-1; 9 nucleotides agree with TRBD1. Per germline, CDR1 LNHNV and CDR2 YYDKDF (reference sequence). The V segment lost 3 bases and the J segment 5 bases; nucleotides outside the gene matches: 16. The CDR3 runs 18 residues. The CDR3 is CATSREVVGTGGRTEAFF. CDR3 DNA sequence: TGTGCCACCAGCAGGGAGGTCGTCGGAACAGGGGGCAGAACTGAAGCTTTCTTT.

This clone has more than one count but fewer than ten. The J gene is TRBJ1-1, the V gene TRBV7-2, with a possible D match to TRBD1 (5 bases). Deletions cut 7 bases from V and 5 bases from J, with 14 bases between. CDR3 length equals 13 residues. Germline-derived CDR1 and CDR2 are SGHTA and FQGNSA. The CDR3 nucleotides are TGTGCCAGCACCAAAGGGACGTGGACTGAAGCTTTCTTT. Protein product: CASTKGTWTEAFF. The variable domain in full, completed from reference TRBV7-2 and TRBJ1-1, reads GAGVSQSPSNKVTEKGKDVELRCDPISGHTALYWYRQSLGQGLEFLIYFQGNSAPDKSGLPSDRFSAERTGGSVSTLTIQRTQQEDSAVYLCASTKGTWTEAFFGQGTRLTVV.

This clone was seen many times. A single base separates this from a much larger clone, so it may be a read error. The chain uses TRBV29-1 and TRBJ1-4, with D possibly matching TRBD1 (5 bases). This CDR3 has 14 residues. Germline V gene data show CDR1 as SQVTM and CDR2 as ANQGSEA. The chain's CDR3 is CRAQGGEMGEKLFF. The CDR3 DNA sequence: TGCCGCGCGCAGGGAGGGGAAATGGGTGAAAAACTGTTTTTT.

The CDR3: CAWSLGGTEAFF. In nucleotides, the CDR3 is TGTGCCTGGAGTCTGGGAGGAACTGAAGCTTTCTTT. The gene calls are TRBV30 and TRBJ1-1; no clear D. The V end was cut by 2 bases, the J end by 5 bases, with 9 bases between. This CDR3 comprises 12 residues. Germline CDR1 and CDR2: GTSNPN and SVGIG (reference sequence).

Judged by abundance, this clone is large. The chain has TRBV20-1 and TRBJ1-6; no firm D call. CDR3 size: 15 residues. The germline gives CDR1 DFQATT, CDR2 SNEGSKA (reference sequence). V lost 0 bases to trimming and J lost 7 bases, with 13 bases between them. CDR3 bases: TGCAGTGCTAGAGATCCGCGGCAGGAGAATTCACCCCTCCACTTT. It translates to CSARDPRQENSPLHF.

This clone was seen repeatedly, ten times or more. Different DNA sequences within this sample yield the same CDR3. The chain has TRBV20-1 and TRBJ2-7, with D possibly being TRBD2 (6 bases). This CDR3 spans 12 amino acids. Trimming cost V 2 bases and J 3 bases, with 8 bases left between them. From germline, CDR1 is DFQATT and CDR2 SNEGSKA (reference sequence). The CDR3, as DNA: TGCAGTGCTAGACTAGCGAACTACGAGCAGTACTTC. It encodes CSARLANYEQYF.

Worth noting for this clone: A junction end diverges from the germline sequence, so it may reflect a read error. CDR3 nucleotides: TGTGCCAGCAGCCCCGAGACAGGGACTCCCCACTTC. Its protein product is CASSPETGTPHF. The gene calls are TRBV11-2 and TRBJ2-7; D possibly corresponds to TRBD1 (7 bases). The length of the CDR3 is 12 residues. CDR1 and CDR2 (germline): SGHAT, FQNNGV.

There are a few counts of this clone. The chain links TRBV6-1 to TRBJ2-3; D unresolved. The CDR3 totals 15 residues. From germline, CDR1 is MNHNS and CDR2 SASEGT. V lost 7 bases and J lost 3, with 17 bases in between. In nucleotides, the CDR3 is TGTGCCAGCACAAGCGAAAGTGTTTGGACAGATACGCAGTATTTT. It yields the protein CASTSESVWTDTQYF.

CDR3 protein: CASSVYDGVDEHQHF. DNA for the CDR3: TGTGCCAGCAGTGTCTACGACGGTGTGGATGAGCACCAGCATTTT. This chain links TRBV6-1 with TRBJ1-5; D unresolved. The CDR3 is 15 residues long. V lost 4 bases to trimming and J lost 12 bases, with 22 bases between them. CDR1 and CDR2 from the germline V gene are MNHNS and SASEGT.

In this sample, this clone turned up a few times. A much more abundant neighbour one base away suggests this may be a read error. The V gene is TRBV6-4, the J gene TRBJ2-2, with 7 bases aligning to TRBD2. CDR1 and CDR2 from the germline V gene are MRHNA and SNTAGT. This CDR3 is built from 17 residues. Unmatched junction bases numbered 12, after V lost 7 bases and J lost 1 base. The CDR3 DNA reads TGTGCCAGCATTAGACCGGTACTAGCGCTGAACACCGGGGAGCTGTTTTTT. As protein: CASIRPVLALNTGELFF.

V usage is TRBV6-1 and J usage is TRBJ1-1; D remains ambiguous. Germline V gives CDR1 MNHNS, CDR2 SASEGT. Deletions cut 7 bases from V and 7 bases from J, with 16 bases between. The CDR3 covers 13 residues. The CDR3 here is CASTNSSQDEAFF. The DNA for the CDR3 is TGTGCCAGCACAAACTCCTCGCAAGATGAAGCTTTCTTT.

The chain is built from TRBV11-2 and TRBJ1-5, with a possible D match to TRBD1 (5 bases). Trimming cost V 0 bases and J 2 bases, with 11 bases left between them. The CDR3 contains 16 residues. Germline V gene data show CDR1 as SGHAT and CDR2 as FQNNGV. This CDR3 is CASSLDGQGGNQPQHF. CDR3 nucleotides: TGTGCCAGCAGCTTAGACGGGCAGGGAGGCAATCAGCCCCAGCATTTT.

The chain carries TRBV20-1 and TRBJ2-1; TRBD2 matches at 7 bases. The CDR3 spans 14 residues. Per germline, CDR1 DFQATT and CDR2 SNEGSKA (reference sequence). V lost 6 bases and J lost 15; bases outside the gene matches: 20. In nucleotides, the CDR3 is TGCAGTGCAGACAAAGACCCGACGAGGACTAGTCTGTTCTTC. Translation gives CSADKDPTRTSLFF.

This clone was seen only a few times. This could be a read error, since a much larger clone is one nucleotide away. The chain has TRBV6-1 and TRBJ1-6; TRBD1 matches 7 bases. From germline, CDR1 is MNHNS and CDR2 SASEGT. Unmatched junction bases numbered 11, after V lost 5 bases and J lost 10 bases. The CDR3 sequence is 15 residues long. This CDR3 is CASSRKTGLGSPLHF. CDR3 coding DNA: TGTGCCAGCAGTCGAAAGACAGGGCTGGGATCACCCCTCCACTTT.

A few counts support this clone. Possible read error: a much larger clone is one base away. The rearrangement links TRBV12-3 or TRBV12-4 to TRBJ2-2; TRBD2 is a possible D gene (5 bases). V was shortened by 3 bases and J by 8 bases, with 16 bases between the two germline ends. CDR3 length: 15 amino acids. CDR3 sequence (DNA): TGTGCCAGCAGTTTCCAGCGGTGGGCGGTGGGGGAGCTGTTTTTT. Translating gives CASSFQRWAVGELFF.

This clone was counted between two and nine times. The V gene is TRBV2, the J gene TRBJ1-5, with D uncertain. The V and J ends lost 5 bases and 2 bases respectively, with 13 bases between them. The CDR3 has 15 residues. Germline values: CDR1 SNHLY, CDR2 FYNNEI. This CDR3 reads CASSPLLGGNQPQHF. CDR3 DNA: TGTGCCAGCAGTCCCCTTCTAGGAGGCAATCAGCCCCAGCATTTT.